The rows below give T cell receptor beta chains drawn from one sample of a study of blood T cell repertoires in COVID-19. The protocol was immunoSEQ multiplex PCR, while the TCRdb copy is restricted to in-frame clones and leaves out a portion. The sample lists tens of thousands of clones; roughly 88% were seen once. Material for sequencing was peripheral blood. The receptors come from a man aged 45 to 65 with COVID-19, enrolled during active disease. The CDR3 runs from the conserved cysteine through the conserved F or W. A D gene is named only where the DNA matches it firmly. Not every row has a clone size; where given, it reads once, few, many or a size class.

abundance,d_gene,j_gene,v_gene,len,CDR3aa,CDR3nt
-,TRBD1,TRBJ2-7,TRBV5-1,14,CASSSGTGKGWQYF,TGCGCCAGCAGCTCCGGGACAGGGAAAGGGTGGCAGTACTTC
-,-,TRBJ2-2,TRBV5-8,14,CASSPTRHTGELFF,TGTGCCAGCAGCCCGACTAGGCACACCGGGGAGCTGTTTTTT
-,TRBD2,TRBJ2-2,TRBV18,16,CASSPVTSGNTGELFF,TGTGCCAGCTCACCTGTGACTAGCGGAAACACCGGGGAGCTGTTTTTT
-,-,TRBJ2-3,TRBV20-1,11,CSEIVGDTQYF,TGCAGTGAAATAGTTGGAGATACGCAGTATTTT
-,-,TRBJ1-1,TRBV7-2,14,CASSLEASGLEAFF,TGTGCCAGCAGCTTAGAAGCGAGTGGACTAGAAGCTTTCTTT
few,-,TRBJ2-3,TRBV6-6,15,CASSYERVRTDTQYF,TGTGCCAGCAGTTACGAGCGGGTACGCACAGATACGCAGTATTTT
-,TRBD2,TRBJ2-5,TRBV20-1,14,CSASHREGAETQYF,TGCAGTGCTAGTCACCGGGAGGGCGCAGAGACCCAGTACTTC
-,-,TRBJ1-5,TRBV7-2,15,CASSLAGGPNQPQHF,TGTGCCAGCAGCTTAGCGGGAGGGCCGAATCAGCCCCAGCATTTT
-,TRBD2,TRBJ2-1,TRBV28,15,CASSFWTSGRAGQFF,TGTGCCAGCAGTTTTTGGACTAGCGGGAGGGCGGGGCAGTTCTTC
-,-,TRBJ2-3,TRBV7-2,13,CASSAPGLEAQYF,TGTGCCAGCAGCGCCCCCGGACTCGAAGCGCAGTATTTT
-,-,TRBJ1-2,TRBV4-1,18,CASSQVLLPEDRNYGYTF,TGCGCCAGCAGCCAAGTTCTCTTGCCCGAGGACAGAAACTATGGCTACACCTTC
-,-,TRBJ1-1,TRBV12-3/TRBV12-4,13,CASRRQENTEAFF,TGTGCCAGCAGGAGACAGGAGAACACTGAAGCTTTCTTT
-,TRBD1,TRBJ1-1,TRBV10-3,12,CAISSGTGEAFF,TGTGCCATCAGTTCGGGGACAGGGGAAGCTTTCTTT
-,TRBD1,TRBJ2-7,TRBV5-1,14,CASSLTGGRSEQYF,TGCGCCAGCAGCCTCACAGGGGGAAGAAGCGAGCAGTACTTC
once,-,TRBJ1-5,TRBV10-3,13,CAISAGFNQPQHF,TGTGCCATCAGTGCAGGGTTTAATCAGCCCCAGCATTTT
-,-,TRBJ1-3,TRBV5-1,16,CASSLGGGHSGNTIYF,TGCGCCAGCAGCTTGGGTGGAGGGCACTCTGGAAACACCATATATTTT
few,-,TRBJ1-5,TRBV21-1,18,CASSKARRGAHGNQPQHF,TGTGCCAGCAGCAAAGCCAGGCGGGGGGCGCACGGCAATCAGCCCCAGCATTTT
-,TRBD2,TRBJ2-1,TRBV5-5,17,CASSSILAGGAVNEQFF,TGTGCCAGCAGCTCGATACTAGCGGGTGGGGCCGTTAATGAGCAGTTCTTC
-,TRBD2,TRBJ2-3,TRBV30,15,CAWSTSGSISDTQYF,TGTGCCTGGAGTACTAGCGGGAGTATCTCAGATACGCAGTATTTT
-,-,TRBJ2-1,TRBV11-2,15,CASTPRRLGGNEQFF,TGTGCCAGCACCCCTAGGCGTCTAGGCGGCAATGAGCAGTTCTTC
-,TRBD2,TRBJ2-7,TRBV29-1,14,CSVETSGRGSEQYF,TGCAGCGTGGAGACTAGCGGGAGGGGTTCCGAGCAGTACTTC
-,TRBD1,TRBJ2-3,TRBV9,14,CASSPGQGKDTQYF,TGTGCCAGCAGCCCGGGACAGGGAAAAGATACGCAGTATTTT
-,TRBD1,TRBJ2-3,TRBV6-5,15,CASTIRTGDTDTQYF,TGTGCCAGCACCATACGGACAGGTGACACAGATACGCAGTATTTT
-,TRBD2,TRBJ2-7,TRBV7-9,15,CASSLSLAGSYEQYF,TGTGCCAGCAGCTTATCCCTAGCGGGTTCCTACGAGCAGTACTTC
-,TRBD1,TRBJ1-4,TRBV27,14,CASSYRGGWEKLFF,TGTGCCAGCAGTTACAGGGGGGGGTGGGAAAAACTGTTTTTT
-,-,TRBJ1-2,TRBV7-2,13,CASSLGTFGGYTF,TGTGCCAGCAGCTTGGGCACCTTCGGTGGCTACACCTTC
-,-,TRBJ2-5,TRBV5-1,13,CASSRGTQETQYF,TGCGCCAGCAGTCGGGGGACCCAAGAGACCCAGTACTTC
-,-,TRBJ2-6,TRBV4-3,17,CASSQDRGAQGANVLTF,TGCGCCAGCAGCCAAGATCGGGGGGCGCAAGGGGCCAACGTCCTGACTTTC
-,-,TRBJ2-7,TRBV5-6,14,CASRNRDSTYEQYF,TGTGCCAGCAGAAACCGGGACTCCACCTACGAGCAGTACTTC
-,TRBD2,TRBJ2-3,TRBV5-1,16,CASSTGLAGSTDTQYF,TGCGCCAGCAGCACCGGACTAGCGGGAAGTACAGATACGCAGTATTTT
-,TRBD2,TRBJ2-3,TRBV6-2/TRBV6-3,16,CASSALSSGSTDTQYF,TGTGCCAGCAGTGCCCTCTCTAGCGGTAGCACAGATACGCAGTATTTT
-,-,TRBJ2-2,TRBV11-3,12,CASSWGGGELFF,TGTGCCAGCAGCTGGGGCGGCGGGGAGCTGTTTTTT
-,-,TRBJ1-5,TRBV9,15,CASSASGVGNQPQHF,TGTGCCAGCAGCGCTTCGGGGGTGGGCAATCAGCCCCAGCATTTT
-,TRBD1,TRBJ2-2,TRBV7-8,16,CASSSSGGANTGELFF,TGTGCCAGCAGCTCCTCAGGGGGCGCGAACACCGGGGAGCTGTTTTTT
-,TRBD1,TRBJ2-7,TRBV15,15,CATSRSVGQGYEQYF,TGTGCCACCAGCAGATCCGTTGGACAGGGCTACGAGCAGTACTTC
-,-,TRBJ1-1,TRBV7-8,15,CASSLGRAMNTEAFF,TGTGCCAGCAGCTTGGGCAGGGCTATGAACACTGAAGCTTTCTTT
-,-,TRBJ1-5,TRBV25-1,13,CASSGQEGQPQHF,TGTGCCAGCAGTGGACAGGAAGGCCAGCCCCAGCATTTT
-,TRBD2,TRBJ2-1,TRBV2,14,CASSQGSSGRAAFF,TGTGCCAGCAGTCAAGGGTCTAGCGGGAGGGCGGCGTTCTTC
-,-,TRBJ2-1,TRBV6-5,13,CASSYGRGREQFF,TGTGCCAGCAGTTACGGACGAGGGCGGGAGCAGTTCTTC
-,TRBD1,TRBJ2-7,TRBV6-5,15,CASSFRDRWDYEQYF,TGTGCCAGCAGTTTCCGGGACAGGTGGGATTACGAGCAGTACTTC
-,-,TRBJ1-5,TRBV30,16,CAWRSKTGDSNQPQHF,TGTGCCTGGAGATCAAAGACAGGCGATAGCAATCAGCCCCAGCATTTT
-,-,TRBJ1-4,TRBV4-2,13,CASSQDQAEKLFF,TGTGCCAGCAGCCAAGATCAGGCGGAAAAACTGTTTTTT
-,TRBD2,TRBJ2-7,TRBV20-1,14,CSASKPSGTYEQYF,TGCAGTGCTAGTAAGCCTAGCGGTACCTACGAGCAGTACTTC
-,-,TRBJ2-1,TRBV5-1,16,CASSLLSNHLYNEQFF,TGCGCCAGCAGCTTGTTAAGCAATCACCTCTACAATGAGCAGTTCTTC
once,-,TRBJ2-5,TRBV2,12,CASSFTRAPQYF,TGTGCCAGCAGTTTTACTCGTGCCCCCCAGTACTTC
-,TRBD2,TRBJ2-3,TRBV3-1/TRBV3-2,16,CASSPGTSGRADTQYF,TGTGCCAGCAGCCCCGGGACTAGCGGGAGGGCCGATACGCAGTATTTT
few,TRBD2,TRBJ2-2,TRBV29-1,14,CSVVVLAGTGELFF,TGCAGCGTTGTAGTACTAGCGGGGACCGGGGAGCTGTTTTTT
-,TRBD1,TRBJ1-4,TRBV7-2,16,CASTSSFGTGTEKLFF,TGTGCCAGCACTTCAAGTTTCGGGACAGGGACTGAAAAACTGTTTTTT
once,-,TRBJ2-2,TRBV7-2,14,CASSPGTNTGELFF,TGTGCCAGCAGCCCCGGGACGAACACCGGGGAGCTGTTTTTT
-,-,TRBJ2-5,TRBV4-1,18,CASSQVILGQTPQETQYF,TGCGCCAGCAGCCAAGTGATTCTAGGACAGACACCCCAAGAGACCCAGTACTTC
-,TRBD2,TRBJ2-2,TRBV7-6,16,CASSRAAGGSTGELFF,TGTGCCAGCAGCCGAGCAGCGGGAGGGTCGACCGGGGAGCTGTTTTTT
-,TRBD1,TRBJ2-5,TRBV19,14,CASSRTGLEETQYF,TGTGCCAGTAGCCGGACAGGGCTCGAAGAGACCCAGTACTTC
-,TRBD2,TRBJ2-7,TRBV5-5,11,CASSREGGQYF,TGTGCCAGCAGCCGGGAGGGTGGGCAGTACTTC
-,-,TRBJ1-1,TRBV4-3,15,CASSQATTMNTEAFF,TGCGCCAGCAGCCAAGCGACGACTATGAACACTGAAGCTTTCTTT
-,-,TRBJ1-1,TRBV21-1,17,CASSRLRDSRMNTEAFF,TGTGCCAGCAGCCGACTTCGGGACAGTAGGATGAACACTGAAGCTTTCTTT
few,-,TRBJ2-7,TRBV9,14,CASSVAPHRDEQYF,TGTGCCAGCAGCGTAGCCCCCCACAGGGACGAGCAGTACTTC
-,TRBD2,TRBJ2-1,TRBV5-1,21,CASSLGRPSGSRQVGYNEQFF,TGCGCCAGCAGCTTGGGGCGTCCTAGCGGGAGCCGACAGGTGGGCTACAATGAGCAGTTCTTC
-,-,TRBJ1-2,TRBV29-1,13,CSVTTGINYGYTF,TGCAGCGTAACGACAGGCATTAACTATGGCTACACCTTC
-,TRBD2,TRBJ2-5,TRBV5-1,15,CASSPGLAGAETQYF,TGCGCCAGCAGCCCGGGACTAGCGGGAGCAGAGACCCAGTACTTC